Included here is one T cell receptor beta chain sequence, with context. Its target is unknown. The sample comes from a study of cytomegalovirus exposure and HLA in healthy donors. Notes on the study in general: Common viral pathogens (according to a later analysis) appeared linked to several of the most significant clusters. Many donors shared some public TCRs, even though most TCR sequences were rare.

There were likely unrecorded immune exposures, though donors were nominally healthy when sampled. The PCR was carried out with 60 Vbeta primers and 13 Jbeta primers. Assay used: immunoSEQ multiplex PCR; TCRdb lists only in-frame clones, some missing. The profile shows about 190,000 clones, roughly 80% of them singletons. CDR1 and CDR2 (germline): LGHNA, YNFKEQ. J gave up 4 bases and V 0 bases, and 5 bases lay outside the gene matches. The CDR3 consists of 17 residues. The receptor comes from a woman between 18 and 29 years old in good health and CMV-seronegative. What was sequenced was PBMCs. The chain combines TRBV4-2 with TRBJ2-1, with TRBD2 matching 11 bases. The CDR3 loop reads CASSQEFTSGGYNEQFF. The CDR3, as DNA: TGTGCCAGCAGCCAAGAGTTTACTAGCGGGGGATACAATGAGCAGTTCTTC.